Reported below is one T cell receptor beta chain. The data are from a study of blood T cell repertoires in COVID-19. Study background: Acute and convalescent COVID-19 samples came from the United States, Italy and Spain.

J gave up 4 bases and V 11 bases, and 10 bases lay outside the gene matches. The CDR3 spans 14 residues. Germline assignment: CDR1 SNHLY and CDR2 FYNNEI. All enrollees were roughly 18 to 89 years old and from roughly 26 US areas. Participant reports of clinical history set cohort assignment. As processed by the authors: Counts of nucleated cells, estimated from reference gene primer amplification, were obtained. The method was immunoSEQ multiplex PCR; TCRdb's version includes in-frame clones alone and lacks a portion of them. From that table come the V and J calls and clone size; the DNA was used to work out D and trimming. The data contain 150,000 or so clones, 75% to 90% of them singletons.

The V gene is TRBV2, the J gene TRBJ1-3, with 8 bases identical to TRBD1. Sequencing used PBMCs or T cells enriched from blood (not recorded which). The source of this sequence is a man aged 45-65 years who had recovered from COVID-19. The CDR3 nucleotides are TGTGCCTCGACGGGACAGGCGAGGGGAAACACCATATATTTT. Its translation is CASTGQARGNTIYF. Together with reference TRBV2 and TRBJ1-3, the CDR3 gives the full variable domain: EPEVTQTPSHQVTQMGQEVILRCVPISNHLYFYWYRQILGQKVEFLVSFYNNEISEKSEIFDDQFSVERPDGSNFTLKIRSTKLEDSAMYFCASTGQARGNTIYFGEGSWLTVV.